Below are 28 T cell receptor beta chains sequenced from a single sample in a study of blood T cell repertoires in COVID-19. The assay was immunoSEQ multiplex PCR, and TCRdb's table has in-frame clones only and misses some. The data hold about 250,000 clones, with approximately 85% observed a single time. Sequencing was performed on peripheral blood. The receptor set was obtained from a human donor with COVID-19, enrolled during active disease. The donor label of this sample is uncertain.

V usage is TRBV28 and J usage is TRBJ1-3; 8 bases line up with TRBD1. The V segment lost 6 bases and the J segment 4 bases; nucleotides outside the gene matches: 11. CDR1 and CDR2 (germline): MDHEN, SYDVKM. The CDR3 is 16 amino acids. For the CDR3, the DNA is TGTGCCAGCAGCTCGAACAGACAGGGGTTGGGAAACACCATATATTTT. Translated: CASSSNRQGLGNTIYF. The full variable domain, with the rest looked up from reference TRBV28 and TRBJ1-3, is DVKVTQSSRYLVKRTGEKVFLECVQDMDHENMFWYRQDPGLGLRLIYFSYDVKMKEKGDIPEGYSVSREKKERFSLILESASTNQTSMYLCASSSNRQGLGNTIYFGEGSWLTVV.

Here the CDR3 reads CASSKQGGEGYGYTF. The CDR3 DNA is TGTGCCAGTAGTAAACAGGGGGGCGAGGGCTATGGCTACACCTTC. The chain employs TRBV19 and TRBJ1-2; 8 bases are a match to TRBD1. The CDR3 runs 15 residues. The germline V gene encodes CDR1 LNHDA and CDR2 SQIVND (reference sequence). V was pared by 4 bases and J by 4 bases, with 8 bases of the junction left unmatched.

On this clone: This CDR3 is also generated by other DNA sequences in the sample. This chain connects TRBV7-2 to TRBJ1-3, with TRBD1 matching over 7 bases. The junction had 4 bases not matched to a gene; V was cut back by 5 bases and J by 0 bases. There are 15 residues in the CDR3. Germline V gene lookup returns CDR1 SGHTA and CDR2 FQGNSA. In nucleotides, the CDR3 is TGTGCCAGCAGCCCGGACAGGAGCTCTGGAAACACCATATATTTT. Encoded protein: CASSPDRSSGNTIYF.

The chain employs TRBV9 and TRBJ1-3; TRBD1 aligns across 7 bases. V shed 4 bases, J shed 0 bases, and the junction held 10 bases outside the gene matches. CDR3 size: 17 residues. CDR1 is SGDLS and CDR2 is YYNGEE in the germline V gene. The CDR3 DNA follows: TGTGCCAGCAGCACCCGAACAGGGGTAGGCTCTGGAAACACCATATATTTT. Its protein is CASSTRTGVGSGNTIYF.

The chain employs TRBV2 and TRBJ1-2, with 9 nucleotides matching TRBD1. The CDR3 runs to 15 residues. The germline CDR1 and CDR2 sequences are SNHLY and FYNNEI. J gave up 8 bases and V 2 bases, and 9 bases lay outside the gene matches. The CDR3 here is CASSEMIGTGQGYTF. CDR3 sequence (DNA): TGTGCCAGCAGTGAAATGATAGGGACAGGGCAAGGCTACACCTTC.

The rearrangement uses TRBV25-1 and TRBJ1-2, with 7 nucleotides matching TRBD1. The CDR3 has 15 amino acids. The ends lost 3 bases at V and 2 bases at J; junction bases unmatched: 6. The germline gives CDR1 MGHDK, CDR2 SYGVNS. DNA for the CDR3: TGTGCCAGCAGTGAGAACAGGGGATCAAACTATGGCTACACCTTC. The encoded protein is CASSENRGSNYGYTF.

This rearrangement joins TRBV11-3 to TRBJ2-1; 7 nucleotides match TRBD2. CDR1 is SGHNT, CDR2 YENEEA, per germline. V lost 1 base to trimming and J lost 8 bases; unmatched junction nucleotides: 5. The CDR3 totals 14 residues. The CDR3 sequence is CASSLGRGSDEQFF. CDR3 DNA: TGTGCCAGCAGCTTAGGTCGCGGGAGCGATGAGCAGTTCTTC.

J is TRBJ1-2 and V is TRBV4-3; no firm D call. The germline gives CDR1 LGHNA, CDR2 YSLEER. This CDR3 contains 15 residues. V gave up 0 bases and J gave up 6 bases, with 14 bases separating them. CDR3 amino acids: CASSQEPGSPNGYTF. The CDR3 nucleotides are TGCGCCAGCAGCCAAGAACCGGGTAGCCCCAATGGCTACACCTTC.

CDR3 bases: TGTGCCAGCAGTTTACTGGGTGGAGGGAACACCGGGGAGCTGTTTTTT. It yields the protein CASSLLGGGNTGELFF. The rearrangement uses TRBV27 and TRBJ2-2; a possible D gene is TRBD2 (5 bases). The germline V gene encodes CDR1 MNHEY and CDR2 SMNVEV (reference sequence). This CDR3 comprises 16 residues. V shed 2 bases and J shed 1 base, with 11 bases lying between them.

The chain carries TRBV4-1 and TRBJ1-3, with unresolved D. Germline-derived CDR1 and CDR2 are MGHRA and YSYEKL. V lost 1 base and J 0 bases, leaving 13 bases between the germline ends. The CDR3 totals 17 residues. The CDR3: CASSQGRTAISGNTIYF. In nucleotides, the CDR3 is TGCGCCAGCAGCCAAGGGAGGACGGCTATCTCTGGAAACACCATATATTTT.

This chain connects TRBV7-9 to TRBJ2-2; unclear D gene. V lost 1 base to trimming and J lost 1 base, with 4 bases between them. The germline V gene encodes CDR1 SEHNR and CDR2 FQNEAQ (reference sequence). This CDR3 region has 14 residues. DNA of the CDR3: TGTGCCAGCAGCTTAGGAGGGAACACCGGGGAGCTGTTTTTT. Translation gives CASSLGGNTGELFF.

This chain joins TRBV13 and TRBJ2-7; a possible D gene is TRBD2 (5 bases). The CDR3 consists of 13 residues. CDR1 is PRHDT and CDR2 is FYEKMQ in the germline V gene (reference sequence). With 3 bases removed from V and 4 bases from J, the gap between germline ends came to 10 bases. This chain's CDR3 is CASSLRVGYEQYF. The CDR3 DNA follows: TGTGCCAGCAGCTTGAGGGTCGGGTACGAGCAGTACTTC.

The chain couples TRBV27 to TRBJ2-7; 13 bases map to TRBD2. CDR1 and CDR2 from the germline V gene are MNHEY and SMNVEV (reference sequence). V was pared by 6 bases and J by 7 bases, with 6 bases of the junction left unmatched. The CDR3 loop spans 14 amino acids. The CDR3 DNA is TGTGCCAGCAGAGGACTAGCGGGAGTAGGGGAGCAGTACTTC. Its translation: CASRGLAGVGEQYF.

V usage is TRBV7-9 and J usage is TRBJ2-7; 12 bases fit TRBD2. Losses at the gene ends were 3 bases for V and 5 bases for J; bases not matched to a gene: 8. Germline V CDR1 and CDR2: SEHNR, FQNEAQ (reference sequence). The CDR3 has 16 amino acids. The CDR3 sequence is CASSFGLAGTADEQYF. Written as DNA, the CDR3 is TGTGCCAGCAGCTTCGGACTAGCGGGGACCGCCGACGAGCAGTACTTC.

The chain uses TRBV19 and TRBJ1-1, with D hard to call. The CDR3 has 15 amino acids. The V end lost 4 bases, the J end lost 1 base, and 13 bases lay between the germline ends. The V gene's germline CDR1 is LNHDA and CDR2 SQIVND (reference sequence). This CDR3 is CASSTMAATNTEAFF. DNA for the CDR3: TGTGCCAGTAGTACTATGGCGGCTACGAACACTGAAGCTTTCTTT.

This clone was found once. The chain carries TRBV5-1 and TRBJ2-7, with 8 positions matching TRBD1. The J segment lost 2 bases and the V segment lost 0 bases, leaving 10 bases of the junction unmatched. CDR3 length: 17 residues. Germline values: CDR1 SGHRS, CDR2 YFSETQ. The CDR3 DNA reads as TGCGCCAGCAGCTTGGGGACAGGGCTGGGGCCTCCCTACGAGCAGTACTTC. Its protein is CASSLGTGLGPPYEQYF. Filled out from reference TRBV5-1 and TRBJ2-7, the complete variable domain reads KAGVTQTPRYLIKTRGQQVTLSCSPISGHRSVSWYQQTPGQGLQFLFEYFSETQRNKGNFPGRFSGRQFSNSRSEMNVSTLELGDSALYLCASSLGTGLGPPYEQYFGPGTRLTVT.

This chain uses TRBV5-1 with TRBJ1-4; D possibly corresponds to TRBD1 (5 bases). This CDR3 is 14 amino acids long. Trimming pared 4 bases from V and 7 bases from J, leaving 14 bases between. Per the germline V gene, CDR1 is SGHRS and CDR2 is YFSETQ. CDR3 in amino acids: CASSRGGGTEKLFF. The CDR3 DNA is TGCGCCAGCAGCCGGGGGGGAGGTACTGAAAAACTGTTTTTT.

The V and J genes are TRBV6-5 and TRBJ1-4; TRBD1 is a possible D gene (5 bases). V shed 0 bases and J shed 9 bases, with 14 bases lying between them. Germline V gene data show CDR1 as MNHEY and CDR2 as SVGAGI. The CDR3 covers 15 residues. The CDR3 loop reads CASSYSGGRMQKLFF. Written as DNA, the CDR3 is TGTGCCAGCAGTTACTCGGGGGGGAGAATGCAAAAACTGTTTTTT.

The genes are TRBV28 and TRBJ1-5; D might be TRBD1 (6 bases). With 7 bases removed from V and 9 bases from J, the gap between germline ends came to 19 bases. CDR3 length equals 14 residues. CDR1 and CDR2 (germline): MDHEN, SYDVKM. CDR3 nucleotide sequence: TGTGCCAGCAAAATCCCAGGGGCCGCTCGGCCCCAGCATTTT. It yields the protein CASKIPGAARPQHF.

This chain uses TRBV19 with TRBJ1-2; TRBD1 might be the D (5 bases). Germline V gene sequence: CDR1 LNHDA, CDR2 SQIVND (reference sequence). Trimming stripped 6 bases from V and 3 bases from J, with 20 bases between. This CDR3 comprises 16 residues. The CDR3 sequence is CASSRPGGNSDYGYTF. CDR3 in DNA: TGTGCCAGTAGCAGACCGGGGGGGAACTCCGACTATGGCTACACCTTC.

The V and J genes are TRBV5-1 and TRBJ1-4, with D maybe TRBD1 (6 bases). Germline V gives CDR1 SGHRS, CDR2 YFSETQ. CDR3 length: 15 residues. V was pared by 0 bases and J by 4 bases, with 10 bases between. The CDR3, as DNA: TGCGCCAGCAGCTTGGGGACAGCACATAATGAAAAACTGTTTTTT. It encodes CASSLGTAHNEKLFF.

The genes are TRBV19 and TRBJ1-5, with a possible D match to TRBD1 (5 bases). The germline CDR1 and CDR2 sequences are LNHDA and SQIVND (reference sequence). Trimming took 3 bases from V and 0 from J, leaving 12 bases between them. The CDR3 sequence is 16 residues long. CDR3 DNA: TGTGCCAGTAGTATCCGACAGCTTTATAGCAATCAGCCCCAGCATTTT. It translates to CASSIRQLYSNQPQHF.

The table lists this clone with a count of one. This rearrangement joins TRBV19 to TRBJ2-2; TRBD1 is a possible D gene (5 bases). The CDR3 is 14 residues long. Germline V lookup: CDR1 LNHDA, CDR2 SQIVND (reference sequence). V was cut by 7 bases and J by 1 base, with 10 bases left in between. The CDR3 region has the DNA TGTGCCAGTAACTACGACAGGAACACCGGGGAGCTGTTTTTT. This translates into CASNYDRNTGELFF.

CDR3 sequence reads: CASSPLPAGANTEAFF. The CDR3 DNA reads TGTGCCAGCAGCCCCCTCCCCGCGGGGGCCAACACTGAAGCTTTCTTT. This chain joins TRBV11-2 and TRBJ1-1, with a weak D call TRBD1 (6 bases). The V gene's germline CDR1 is SGHAT and CDR2 FQNNGV. Between the trimmed V and J ends, which lost 5 bases and 2 bases, there was a span of 18 bases. The CDR3 is 16 amino acids.

About this clone itself: This sample includes further DNA sequences coding for the same CDR3. This rearrangement joins TRBV7-9 to TRBJ2-3; 8 nucleotides line up with TRBD1. V shed 4 bases and J 4 bases; nucleotides not matched to a gene: 1. Germline lookup yields CDR1 SEHNR and CDR2 FQNEAQ (reference sequence). The CDR3 runs to 13 residues. The CDR3 nucleotides read TGTGCCAGCAGCTCCAGGGGGCCAGATACGCAGTATTTT. It encodes CASSSRGPDTQYF.

The chain combines TRBV9 with TRBJ2-3; TRBD2 is a possible D gene (7 bases). This CDR3 is built from 15 residues. The V gene lost 3 bases and the J gene lost 6 bases, with 17 bases spanning the gap. In germline, CDR1 is SGDLS, CDR2 YYNGEE. CDR3 sequence reads: CASSASGAGVDTQYF. The DNA of the CDR3 is TGTGCCAGCAGCGCATCGGGGGCGGGAGTGGATACGCAGTATTTT.

This clone is a singleton in its sample. J is TRBJ1-2 and V is TRBV5-1; D remains unclear. Between the trimmed V and J ends, which lost 4 bases and 4 bases, there was a span of 11 bases. CDR1 is SGHRS and CDR2 is YFSETQ in the germline V gene. The CDR3 is made up of 13 amino acids. CDR3 coding DNA: TGCGCCAGCAGCCCCGAGGGAGCCTATGGCTACACCTTC. As protein: CASSPEGAYGYTF. The variable domain in full, with the rest retrieved from reference TRBV5-1 and TRBJ1-2, is KAGVTQTPRYLIKTRGQQVTLSCSPISGHRSVSWYQQTPGQGLQFLFEYFSETQRNKGNFPGRFSGRQFSNSRSEMNVSTLELGDSALYLCASSPEGAYGYTFGSGTRLTVV.

The table lists this clone with a few counts. The rearrangement uses TRBV14 and TRBJ1-1, with a weak D call TRBD1 (6 bases). The CDR3 covers 18 residues. Trimming shortened V by 4 bases and J by 0 bases, and 21 bases separated the two germline ends. The germline V gene encodes CDR1 SGHDN and CDR2 FVKESK. The CDR3 protein is CASSPLEYTGHMNTEAFF. In DNA, the CDR3 is TGTGCCAGCAGCCCCCTAGAATATACAGGGCACATGAACACTGAAGCTTTCTTT.